This T cell receptor (beta chain) derives from a study of long-term antiretroviral therapy in people with HIV. Participants who had HIV were, without exception, treated in the United States. At the survey level, the v3.0 immunoSEQ assay was run. Using immunoSEQ multiplex PCR, the repertoire was profiled, and TCRdb retains in-frame clones only, with some absent. The table records 20,000 to 30,000 clones, 81% of them present only once. Study-level points and caveats: Among HIV repertoires, CDR3 length ranges were narrower than those of controls.

This CDR3 is 15 amino acids long. Germline values: CDR1 SGHNT, CDR2 YYREEE (reference sequence). Trimming removed 1 base from V and 6 bases from J, with 17 bases in between. Details on this clone: Its antigen is undetermined.

The chain recombines TRBV5-4 with TRBJ2-7; perhaps TRBD1 as D (6 bases). The starting material was unsorted PBMCs, obtained at the start of antiretroviral therapy, before treatment. This TCR was sampled from a young woman with HIV. The CDR3 loop reads CASSLPTTGFGEQYF. The CDR3 DNA reads TGTGCCAGCAGCTTGCCTACAACAGGGTTCGGCGAGCAGTACTTC.